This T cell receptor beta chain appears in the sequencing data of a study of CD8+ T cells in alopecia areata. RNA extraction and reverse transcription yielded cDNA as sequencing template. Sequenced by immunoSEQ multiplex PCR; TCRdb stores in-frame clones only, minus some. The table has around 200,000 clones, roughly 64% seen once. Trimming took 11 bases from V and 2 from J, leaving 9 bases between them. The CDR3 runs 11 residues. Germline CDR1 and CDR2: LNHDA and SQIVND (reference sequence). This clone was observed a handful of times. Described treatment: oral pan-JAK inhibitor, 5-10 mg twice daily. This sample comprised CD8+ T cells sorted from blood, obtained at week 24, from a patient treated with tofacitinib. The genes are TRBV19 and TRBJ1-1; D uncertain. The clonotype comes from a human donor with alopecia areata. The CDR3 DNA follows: TGTGCCGTCGTATTAAACACTGAAGCTTTCTTT. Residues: CAVVLNTEAFF.